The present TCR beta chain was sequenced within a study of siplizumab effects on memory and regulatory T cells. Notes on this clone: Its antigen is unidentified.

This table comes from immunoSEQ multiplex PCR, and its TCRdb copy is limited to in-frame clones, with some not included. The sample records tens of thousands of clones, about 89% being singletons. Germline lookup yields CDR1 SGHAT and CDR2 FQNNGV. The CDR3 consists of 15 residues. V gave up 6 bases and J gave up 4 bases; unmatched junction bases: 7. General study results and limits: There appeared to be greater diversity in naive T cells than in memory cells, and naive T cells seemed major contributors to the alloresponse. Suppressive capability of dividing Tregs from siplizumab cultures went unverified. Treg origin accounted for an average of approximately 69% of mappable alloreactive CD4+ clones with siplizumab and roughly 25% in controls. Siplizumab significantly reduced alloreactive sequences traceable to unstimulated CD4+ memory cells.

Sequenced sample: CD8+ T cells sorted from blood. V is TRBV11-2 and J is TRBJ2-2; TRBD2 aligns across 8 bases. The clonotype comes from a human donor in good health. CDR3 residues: CASSELAESTGELFF. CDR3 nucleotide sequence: TGTGCCAGCAGTGAACTAGCGGAGAGCACCGGGGAGCTGTTTTTT.